These 25 T cell receptor beta chains were all obtained from the same sample, sequenced in a study of T cells after yellow fever vaccination. TCRdb fed the 5' RACE reads into MiXCR, producing one record per CDR3 protein. The sample lists 200,000 to 250,000 distinct CDR3 sequences; 6.9% were seen once. The specimen comprised CD4+ T cells sorted from PBMCs, sampled 15 days after the yellow fever booster vaccination. Receptors were obtained from a man aged 25-45 years who received the YFV17D yellow fever vaccine.

Only a few counts were recorded for this clonotype. This chain uses TRBV4-3 with TRBJ1-6; D is unclear. Between the trimmed V and J ends, which lost 1 base and 5 bases, there was a span of 15 bases. The germline V gene has CDR1 LGHNA and CDR2 YSLEER. The CDR3 consists of 17 residues. DNA of the CDR3: TGCGCCAGCAGCCAAGCGACCGCGACTTTTGATAATTCACCCCTCCACTTT. As protein: CASSQATATFDNSPLHF.

This clonotype has at least ten counts. The rearrangement joins TRBV20-1 to TRBJ2-7; TRBD2 matches at 12 bases. This CDR3 is 14 amino acids long. The germline V gene has CDR1 DFQATT and CDR2 SNEGSKA (reference sequence). Trimming at V came to 1 base and at J to 3 bases, leaving 1 base not matched to a gene. CDR3 protein: CSARGTSGNYEQYF. The CDR3 region has the DNA TGCAGTGCTAGAGGGACTAGCGGGAACTACGAGCAGTACTTC.

A few counts support this clonotype. The J gene is TRBJ2-3, the V gene TRBV5-4, with a possible D match to TRBD2 (6 bases). The CDR3 extends over 16 amino acids. V was cut by 1 base and J by 3 bases, with 15 bases left in between. Per germline, CDR1 SGHNT and CDR2 YYREEE (reference sequence). DNA of the CDR3: TGTGCCAGCAGCTTGCTGGCGGGAATGGAGACAGATACGCAGTATTTT. It yields the protein CASSLLAGMETDTQYF.

As for this clonotype: At one boundary the junction diverges from the germline segment, which might be a read error. The rearrangement uses TRBV28 and TRBJ2-2, with D perhaps TRBD2 (5 bases). CDR1 is MDHEN, CDR2 SYDVKM, per germline. The CDR3 runs to 14 residues. This CDR3 reads CASKRSGAAGVLFF. The CDR3 region has the DNA TGTGCCAGCAAGAGATCCGGAGCCGCCGGGGTGCTGTTTTTT.

This clonotype has only a few counts. V and J are TRBV7-9 and TRBJ1-3; a weak D match, TRBD1 (6 bases). Germline CDR1 and CDR2: SEHNR and FQNEAQ (reference sequence). This CDR3 has 15 residues. Trimming stripped 6 bases from V and 0 bases from J, with 12 bases between. The CDR3 coding sequence is TGTGCCAGCAGGATGGGGGGACACTCTGGAAACACCATATATTTT. Its protein is CASRMGGHSGNTIYF.

This clonotype showed up just a few times. The chain is built from TRBV30 and TRBJ1-2; 7 bases are shared with TRBD1. The CDR3 is 15 residues long. The V segment lost 3 bases and the J segment 4 bases; nucleotides outside the gene matches: 11. Looked up from germline, CDR1 is GTSNPN and CDR2 is SVGIG (reference sequence). CDR3 in DNA: TGTGCCTGGAGGACTCAAGGGGGCGCCAGCTATGGCTACACCTTC. As protein: CAWRTQGGASYGYTF.

This clonotype was observed a handful of times. The V gene is TRBV30, the J gene TRBJ2-7; 10 bases align to TRBD2. CDR1 is GTSNPN and CDR2 is SVGIG in the germline V gene (reference sequence). With 4 bases clipped from V and 4 bases from J, the junction kept 7 bases outside the gene matches. CDR3 size: 14 residues. In nucleotides, the CDR3 is TGTGCCTGGACCGGGACTAGCGTATCTTACGAGCAGTACTTC. It is translated as CAWTGTSVSYEQYF. Looking up the rest from reference TRBV30 and TRBJ2-7 gives the full variable domain: SQTIHQWPATLVQPVGSPLSLECTVEGTSNPNLYWYRQAAGRGLQLLFYSVGIGQISSEVPQNLSASRPQDRQFILSSKKLLLSDSGFYLCAWTGTSVSYEQYFGPGTRLTVT.

This chain uses TRBV4-3 with TRBJ2-1; 7 nucleotides line up with TRBD2. Germline assignment: CDR1 LGHNA and CDR2 YSLEER. After removal of 4 bases from V and 4 bases from J, the junction contained 4 bases not matched to a gene. The CDR3 extends over 14 amino acids. Here the CDR3 DNA reads TGCGCCAGCAGCCGGGAGGGCCGATACAATGAGCAGTTCTTC. It yields the protein CASSREGRYNEQFF.

The chain links TRBV5-1 to TRBJ2-2; 9 nucleotides align to TRBD1. The CDR3 extends over 15 amino acids. Losses at the gene ends were 4 bases for V and 2 bases for J; bases not matched to a gene: 3. CDR1 and CDR2 from the germline V gene are SGHRS and YFSETQ. The CDR3 DNA reads TGCGCCAGCAGCATGGACAGGGGCAACACCGGGGAGCTGTTTTTT. Translating it yields CASSMDRGNTGELFF.

The rearrangement links TRBV15 to TRBJ2-1; TRBD1 might be the D (6 bases). Germline lookup yields CDR1 LNHNV and CDR2 YYDKDF (reference sequence). V lost 3 bases and J lost 6, with 12 bases in between. The CDR3 length is 14 residues. CDR3: CATSRDRVRNEQFF. Written as DNA, the CDR3 is TGTGCCACCAGCAGGGACAGAGTCCGCAATGAGCAGTTCTTC.

In this sample, this clonotype turned up many times. The CDR3 loop reads CASSQENSEENTGELFF. The DNA for the CDR3 is TGTGCCAGCAGCCAAGAAAATAGCGAGGAAAACACCGGGGAGCTGTTTTTT. The chain uses TRBV4-2 and TRBJ2-2; the D gene is possibly TRBD2 (5 bases). In germline, CDR1 is LGHNA, CDR2 YNFKEQ. V lost 0 bases to trimming and J lost 2 bases, with 13 bases between them. The CDR3 totals 17 residues.

This clonotype was counted many times. This chain connects TRBV20-1 to TRBJ2-4; possible D gene TRBD1, 6 bases. Looked up from germline, CDR1 is DFQATT and CDR2 is SNEGSKA (reference sequence). V lost 4 bases and J lost 0, with 10 bases in between. The CDR3 is made up of 14 amino acids. The CDR3 here is CSAMDSVAKNIQYF. CDR3 bases: TGCAGTGCTATGGACAGCGTAGCCAAAAACATTCAGTACTTC.

In this sample, this clonotype turned up a few times. The V call is TRBV20-1, the J call TRBJ1-2, with D maybe TRBD1 (5 bases). With 5 bases removed from V and 3 bases from J, the gap between germline ends came to 10 bases. The germline CDR1 and CDR2 sequences are DFQATT and SNEGSKA (reference sequence). The CDR3 is 12 residues long. The CDR3 coding sequence is TGCAGTGCTTGGGACGGGTACTATGGCTACACCTTC. Amino acids: CSAWDGYYGYTF.

This clonotype appeared many times. The rearrangement links TRBV7-6 to TRBJ2-5; 10 bases are shared with TRBD2. In germline, CDR1 is SGHVS, CDR2 FNYEAQ. The V and J ends lost 5 bases and 2 bases, in that order; junction bases with no gene match: 5. The CDR3 totals 15 residues. This CDR3 is CASSQAGGLQETQYF. DNA for the CDR3: TGTGCCAGCAGCCAAGCGGGAGGGCTTCAAGAGACCCAGTACTTC.

This clonotype was counted at least ten times. The J gene is TRBJ2-7, the V gene TRBV12-3 or TRBV12-4; 9 nucleotides match TRBD2. The V segment lost 1 base and the J segment 5 bases; nucleotides outside the gene matches: 6. The CDR3 covers 15 residues. Here the CDR3 reads CASSLGAGGLHEQYF. The CDR3 DNA is TGTGCCAGCAGTTTAGGCGCGGGGGGGCTGCACGAGCAGTACTTC.

The chain is built from TRBV4-3 and TRBJ2-1, with D unresolved. Germline V CDR1 and CDR2: LGHNA, YSLEER. The ends were cut back, 0 bases at V and 2 bases at J, with 11 bases in the middle. There are 16 residues in the CDR3. CDR3 loop: CASSQERSAPYNEQFF. In DNA form, the CDR3 reads TGCGCCAGCAGCCAAGAAAGGTCAGCTCCCTACAATGAGCAGTTCTTC.

Ten or more counts support this clonotype. The chain joins TRBV7-2 to TRBJ1-5; weak D call: TRBD1 (6 bases). Germline V gives CDR1 SGHTA, CDR2 FQGNSA. The CDR3 consists of 15 residues. Trimming cost V 4 bases and J 2 bases, with 12 bases left between them. In DNA, the CDR3 is TGTGCCAGCAGCTATGATACAGGGCGCAATCAGCCCCAGCATTTT. Protein sequence: CASSYDTGRNQPQHF.

V gene TRBV27 combines with J gene TRBJ2-7; 12 nucleotides match TRBD2. V lost 2 bases, J lost 5 bases, and 10 bases stayed unmatched. Germline-derived CDR1 and CDR2 are MNHEY and SMNVEV (reference sequence). This CDR3 is 17 amino acids long. For the CDR3, the DNA is TGTGCCAGCAGTTTACGGGCTAGCGGGAGGGGTCGCCACGAGCAGTACTTC. This encodes CASSLRASGRGRHEQYF.

This clonotype was observed a handful of times. V is TRBV19 and J is TRBJ1-2; D call uncertain. The CDR3 length is 13 residues. Germline CDR1 is LNHDA and CDR2 is SQIVND (reference sequence). Trimming shortened V by 3 bases and J by 1 base, and 6 bases separated the two germline ends. This CDR3 reads CASSIRINYGYTF. The CDR3 DNA is TGTGCCAGTAGTATCCGGATTAACTATGGCTACACCTTC.

The genes are TRBV15 and TRBJ2-6, with D hard to call. The V gene's germline CDR1 is LNHNV and CDR2 YYDKDF (reference sequence). There are 15 residues in the CDR3. V lost 3 bases to trimming and J lost 1 base, with 7 bases between them. CDR3 bases: TGTGCCACCAGCAGGACCGGTTCTGGGGCCAACGTCCTGACTTTC. Its protein is CATSRTGSGANVLTF. Looking up the rest from reference TRBV15 and TRBJ2-6 gives the full variable domain: DAMVIQNPRYQVTQFGKPVTLSCSQTLNHNVMYWYQQKSSQAPKLLFHYYDKDFNNEADTPDNFQSRRPNTSFCFLDIRSPGLGDTAMYLCATSRTGSGANVLTFGAGSRLTVL.

This clonotype was detected only a few times. The chain combines TRBV10-3 with TRBJ2-5; 7 nucleotides match TRBD1. Germline CDR1 and CDR2: ENHRY and SYGVKD. CDR3 length: 14 amino acids. V lost 2 bases and J lost 5; bases outside the gene matches: 5. Here the CDR3 DNA reads TGTGCCATCAGTGAGAAGACAGGGTTGGAGACCCAGTACTTC. Translation: CAISEKTGLETQYF.

Only a few counts were recorded for this clonotype. The CDR3 sequence: CASSSLTGYEQYF. The CDR3 nucleotides are TGTGCCAGCAGCTCCCTCACGGGGTACGAGCAGTACTTC. The J gene is TRBJ2-7, the V gene TRBV7-9; TRBD2 is a possible D gene (5 bases). CDR1 is SEHNR and CDR2 is FQNEAQ in the germline V gene (reference sequence). The V gene lost 4 bases and the J gene lost 4 bases, with 11 bases spanning the gap. The CDR3 is made up of 13 amino acids.

This clonotype was detected ten times or more. The rearrangement uses TRBV2 and TRBJ2-1; 12 nucleotides match TRBD2. CDR3 length: 17 residues. CDR1 is SNHLY and CDR2 is FYNNEI in the germline V gene. Trimming removed 2 bases from V and 5 bases from J; junction bases left unmatched: 7. In nucleotides, the CDR3 is TGTGCCAGCAGTGAAACTAGCGGGAGGCGAGTTGACAATGAGCAGTTCTTC. Protein sequence: CASSETSGRRVDNEQFF.

This clonotype came up many times. The chain is built from TRBV12-3 or TRBV12-4 and TRBJ2-7; TRBD1 aligns across 9 bases. The CDR3 loop spans 15 amino acids. V trimming: 5 bases; J trimming: 1 base; junction bases outside the gene matches: 6. The CDR3 coding sequence is TGTGCCAGCAGTAACAGGGGGCGAGGATCCTACGAGCAGTACTTC. Its translation is CASSNRGRGSYEQYF.

The rearrangement joins TRBV7-2 to TRBJ2-5; D uncertain. Germline V gene sequence: CDR1 SGHTA, CDR2 FQGNSA. The CDR3 length is 15 residues. V was pared by 1 base and J by 5 bases, with 14 bases between. The CDR3 here is CASSLDLATVETQYF. In DNA form, the CDR3 reads TGTGCCAGCAGCTTAGATCTGGCGACGGTGGAGACCCAGTACTTC.